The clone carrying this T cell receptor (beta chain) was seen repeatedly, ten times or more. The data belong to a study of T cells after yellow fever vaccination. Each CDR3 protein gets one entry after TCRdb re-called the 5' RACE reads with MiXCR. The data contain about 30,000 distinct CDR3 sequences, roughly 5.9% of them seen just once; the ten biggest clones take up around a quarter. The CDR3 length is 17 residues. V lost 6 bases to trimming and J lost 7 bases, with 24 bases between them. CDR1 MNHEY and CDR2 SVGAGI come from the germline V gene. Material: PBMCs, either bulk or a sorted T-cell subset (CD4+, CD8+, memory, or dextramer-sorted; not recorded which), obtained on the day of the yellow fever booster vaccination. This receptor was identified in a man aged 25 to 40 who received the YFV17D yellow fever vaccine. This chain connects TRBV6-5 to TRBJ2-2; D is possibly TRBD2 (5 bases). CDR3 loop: CASSLREGPVAGGELFF. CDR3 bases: TGTGCCAGCAGCTTACGAGAGGGTCCGGTGGCGGGCGGGGAGCTGTTTTTT.